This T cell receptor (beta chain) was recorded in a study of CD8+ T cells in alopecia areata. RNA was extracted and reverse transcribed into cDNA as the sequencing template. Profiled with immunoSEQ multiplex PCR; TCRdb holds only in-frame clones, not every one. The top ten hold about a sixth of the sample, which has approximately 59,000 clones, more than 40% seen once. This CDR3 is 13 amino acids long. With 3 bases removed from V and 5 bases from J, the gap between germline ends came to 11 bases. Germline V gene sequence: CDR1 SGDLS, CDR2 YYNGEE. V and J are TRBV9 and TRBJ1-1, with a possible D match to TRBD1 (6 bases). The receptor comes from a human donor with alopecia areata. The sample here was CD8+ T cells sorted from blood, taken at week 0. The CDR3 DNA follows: TGTGCCAGCAGCGAGGGGACATTAACTGAAGCTTTCTTT. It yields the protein CASSEGTLTEAFF. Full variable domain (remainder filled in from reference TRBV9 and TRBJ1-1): DSGVTQTPKHLITATGQRVTLRCSPRSGDLSVYWYQQSLDQGLQFLIQYYNGEERAKGNILERFSAQQFPDLHSELNLSSLELGDSALYFCASSEGTLTEAFFGQGTRLTVV.